This TCR beta chain is from a study of OX40 agonist ivuxolimab in advanced cancers. At the level of the study: The patients got ivuxolimab, which is an agonistic anti-OX40 (CD134) antibody. Aged roughly 20 to 79 with a mean of 60 years, they were around 79% male. Study-wide results and limits: Relatively little clonal expansion, among the lowest observed, appeared in partial responders at 0.1-3.0 mg/kg. The CD4+ and CD8+ T cells in the blood had expanded clonally by week 6 at 0.1 to 3.0 mg/kg.

Profiled with immunoSEQ multiplex PCR; TCRdb holds only in-frame clones, not every one. The sample lists 30,000 to 40,000 clones, under 85% occurring once. In the case of this clone: As yet, its antigen is unknown.

Trimming shortened V by 4 bases and J by 2 bases, and 0 bases separated the two germline ends. The CDR3 spans 11 residues. Germline V gene sequence: CDR1 LNHDA, CDR2 SQIVND (reference sequence). Specimen: CD4+ or CD8+ T cells sorted from blood, collected in a trial of the OX40 agonist ivuxolimab. The genes are TRBV19 and TRBJ2-1; D is unclear. This sequence was found in an adult with an advanced solid tumor such as melanoma, head and neck, liver or kidney cancer. CDR3 region: CASSTYNEQFF. CDR3 sequence (DNA): TGTGCCAGTAGTACCTACAATGAGCAGTTCTTC. Full variable domain (rest looked up from reference TRBV19 and TRBJ2-1): DGGITQSPKYLFRKEGQNVTLSCEQNLNHDAMYWYRQDPGQGLRLIYYSQIVNDFQKGDIAEGYSVSREKKESFPLTVTSAQKNPTAFYLCASSTYNEQFFGPGTRLTVL.